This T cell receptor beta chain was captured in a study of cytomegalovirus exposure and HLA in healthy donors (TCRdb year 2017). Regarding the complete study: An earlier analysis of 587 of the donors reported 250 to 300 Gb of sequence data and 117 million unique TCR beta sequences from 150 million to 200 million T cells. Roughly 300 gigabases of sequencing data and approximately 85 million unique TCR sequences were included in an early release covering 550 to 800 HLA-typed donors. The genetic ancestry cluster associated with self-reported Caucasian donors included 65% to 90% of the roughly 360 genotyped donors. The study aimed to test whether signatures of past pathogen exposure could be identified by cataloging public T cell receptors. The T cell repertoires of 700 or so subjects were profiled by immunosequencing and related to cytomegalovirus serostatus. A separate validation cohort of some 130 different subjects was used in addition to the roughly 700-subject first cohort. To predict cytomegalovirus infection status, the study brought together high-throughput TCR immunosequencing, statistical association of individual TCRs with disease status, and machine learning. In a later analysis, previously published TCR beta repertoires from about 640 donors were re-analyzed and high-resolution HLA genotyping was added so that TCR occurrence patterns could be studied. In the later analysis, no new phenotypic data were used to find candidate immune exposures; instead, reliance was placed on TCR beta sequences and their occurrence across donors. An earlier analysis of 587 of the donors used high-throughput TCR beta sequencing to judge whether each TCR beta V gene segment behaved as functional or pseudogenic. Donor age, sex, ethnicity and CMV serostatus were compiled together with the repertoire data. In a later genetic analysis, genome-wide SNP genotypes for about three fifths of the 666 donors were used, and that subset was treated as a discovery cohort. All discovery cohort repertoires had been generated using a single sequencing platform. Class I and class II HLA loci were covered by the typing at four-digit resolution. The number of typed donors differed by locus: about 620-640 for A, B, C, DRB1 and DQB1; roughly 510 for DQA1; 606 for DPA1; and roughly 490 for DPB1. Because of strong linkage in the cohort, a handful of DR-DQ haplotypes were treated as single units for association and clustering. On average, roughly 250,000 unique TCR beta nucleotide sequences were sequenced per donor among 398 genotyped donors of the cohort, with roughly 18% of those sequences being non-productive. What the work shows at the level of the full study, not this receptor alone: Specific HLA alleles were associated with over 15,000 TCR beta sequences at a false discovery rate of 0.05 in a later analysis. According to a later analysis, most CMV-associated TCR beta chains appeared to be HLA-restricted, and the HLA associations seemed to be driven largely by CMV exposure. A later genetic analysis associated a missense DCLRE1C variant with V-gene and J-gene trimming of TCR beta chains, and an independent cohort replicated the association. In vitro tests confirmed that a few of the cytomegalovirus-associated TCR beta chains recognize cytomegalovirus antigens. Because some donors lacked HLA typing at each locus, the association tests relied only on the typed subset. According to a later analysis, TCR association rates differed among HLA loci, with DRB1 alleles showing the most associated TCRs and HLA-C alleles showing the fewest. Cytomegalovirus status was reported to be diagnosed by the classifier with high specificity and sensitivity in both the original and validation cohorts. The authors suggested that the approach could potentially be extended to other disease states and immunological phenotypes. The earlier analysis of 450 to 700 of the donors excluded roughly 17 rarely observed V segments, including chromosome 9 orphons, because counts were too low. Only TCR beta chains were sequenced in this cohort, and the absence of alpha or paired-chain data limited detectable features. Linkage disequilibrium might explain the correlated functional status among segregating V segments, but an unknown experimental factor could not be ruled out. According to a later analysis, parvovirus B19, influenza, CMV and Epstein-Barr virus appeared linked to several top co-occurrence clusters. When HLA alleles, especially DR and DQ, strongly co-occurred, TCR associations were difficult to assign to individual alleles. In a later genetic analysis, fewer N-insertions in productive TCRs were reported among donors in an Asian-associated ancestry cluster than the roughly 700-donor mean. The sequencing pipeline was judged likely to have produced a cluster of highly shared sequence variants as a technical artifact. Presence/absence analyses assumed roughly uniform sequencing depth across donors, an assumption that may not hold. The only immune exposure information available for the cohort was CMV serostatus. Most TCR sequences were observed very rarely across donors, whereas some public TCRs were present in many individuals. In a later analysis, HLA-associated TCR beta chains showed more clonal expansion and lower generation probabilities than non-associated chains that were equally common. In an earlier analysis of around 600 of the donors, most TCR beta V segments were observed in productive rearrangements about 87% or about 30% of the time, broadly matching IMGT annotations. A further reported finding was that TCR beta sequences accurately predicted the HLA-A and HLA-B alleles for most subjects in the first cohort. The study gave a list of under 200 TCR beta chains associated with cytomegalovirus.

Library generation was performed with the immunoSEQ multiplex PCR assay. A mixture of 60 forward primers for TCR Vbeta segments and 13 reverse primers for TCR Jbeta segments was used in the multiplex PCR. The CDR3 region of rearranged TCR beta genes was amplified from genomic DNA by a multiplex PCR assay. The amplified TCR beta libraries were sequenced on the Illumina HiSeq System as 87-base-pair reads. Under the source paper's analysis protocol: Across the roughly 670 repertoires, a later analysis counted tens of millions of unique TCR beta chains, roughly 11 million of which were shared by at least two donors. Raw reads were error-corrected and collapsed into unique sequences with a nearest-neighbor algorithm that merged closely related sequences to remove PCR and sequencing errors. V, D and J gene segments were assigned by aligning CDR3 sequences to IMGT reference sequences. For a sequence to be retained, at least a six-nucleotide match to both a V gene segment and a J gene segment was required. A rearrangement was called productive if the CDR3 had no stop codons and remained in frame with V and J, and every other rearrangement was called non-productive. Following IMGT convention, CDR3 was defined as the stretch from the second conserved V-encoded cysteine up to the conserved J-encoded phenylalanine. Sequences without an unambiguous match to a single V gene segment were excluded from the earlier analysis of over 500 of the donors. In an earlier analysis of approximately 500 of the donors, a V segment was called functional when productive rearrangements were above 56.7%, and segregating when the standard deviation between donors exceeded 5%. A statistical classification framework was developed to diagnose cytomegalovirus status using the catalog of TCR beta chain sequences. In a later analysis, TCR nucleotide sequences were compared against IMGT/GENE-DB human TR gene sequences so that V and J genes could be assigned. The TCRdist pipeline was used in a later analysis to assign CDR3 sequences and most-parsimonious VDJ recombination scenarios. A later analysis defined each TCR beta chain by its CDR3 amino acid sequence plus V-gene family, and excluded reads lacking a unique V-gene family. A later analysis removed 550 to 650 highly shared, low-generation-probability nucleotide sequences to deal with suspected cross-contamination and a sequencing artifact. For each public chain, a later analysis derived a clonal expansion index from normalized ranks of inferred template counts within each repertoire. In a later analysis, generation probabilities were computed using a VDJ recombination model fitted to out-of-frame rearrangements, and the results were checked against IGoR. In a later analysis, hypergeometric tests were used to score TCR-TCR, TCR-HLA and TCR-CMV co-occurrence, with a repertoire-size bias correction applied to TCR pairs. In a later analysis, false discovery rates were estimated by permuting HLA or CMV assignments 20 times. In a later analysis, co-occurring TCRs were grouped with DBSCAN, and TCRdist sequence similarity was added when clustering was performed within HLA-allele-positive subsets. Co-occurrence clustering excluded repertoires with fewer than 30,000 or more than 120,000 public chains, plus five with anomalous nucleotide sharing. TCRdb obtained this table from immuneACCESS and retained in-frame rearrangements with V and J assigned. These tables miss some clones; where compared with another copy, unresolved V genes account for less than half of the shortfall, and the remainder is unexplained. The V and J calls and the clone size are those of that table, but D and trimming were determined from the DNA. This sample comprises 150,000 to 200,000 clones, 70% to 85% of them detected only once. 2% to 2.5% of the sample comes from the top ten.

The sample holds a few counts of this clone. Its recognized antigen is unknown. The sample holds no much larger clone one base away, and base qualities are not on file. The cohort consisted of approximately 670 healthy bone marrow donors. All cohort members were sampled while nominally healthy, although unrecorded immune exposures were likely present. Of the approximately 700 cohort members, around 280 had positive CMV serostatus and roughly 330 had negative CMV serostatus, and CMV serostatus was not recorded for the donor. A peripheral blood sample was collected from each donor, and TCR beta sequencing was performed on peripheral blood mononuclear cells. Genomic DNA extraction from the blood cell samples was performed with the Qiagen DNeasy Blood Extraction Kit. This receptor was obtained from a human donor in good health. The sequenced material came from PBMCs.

The DNA is as follows: TGCAGCGTAGAGGACAGGGGGGGGACTGAAGCTTTCTTT. Its protein is CSVEDRGGTEAFF. The chain employs TRBV29-1 and TRBJ1-1; TRBD1 fits 10 bases in the junction. CDR1 and CDR2, looked up from the germline V gene, are SQVTM and ANQGSEA. There are 13 amino acids in the CDR3, from cysteine to phenylalanine inclusive. CDR3 DNA is the only sequence kept; it has 39 bases, read in frame from the first base. The V end gives up 6 bases and the J end 5 bases, leaving 6 bases in the junction not matched to a gene.